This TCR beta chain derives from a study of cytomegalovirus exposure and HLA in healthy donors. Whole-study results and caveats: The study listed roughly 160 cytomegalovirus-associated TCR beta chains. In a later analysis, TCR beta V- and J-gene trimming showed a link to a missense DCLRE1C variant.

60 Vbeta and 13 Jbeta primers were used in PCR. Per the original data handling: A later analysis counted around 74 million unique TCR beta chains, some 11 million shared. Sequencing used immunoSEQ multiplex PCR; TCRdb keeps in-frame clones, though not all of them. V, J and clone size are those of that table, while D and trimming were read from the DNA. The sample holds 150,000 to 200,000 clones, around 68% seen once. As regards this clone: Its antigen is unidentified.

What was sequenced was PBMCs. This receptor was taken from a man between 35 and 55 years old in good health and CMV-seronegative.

The CDR3 DNA reads TGTGCCAGCAGCTTAGTTTCTCGCGACATCCCCTACGAGCAGTACTTC. This gives the protein CASSLVSRDIPYEQYF. The gene calls are TRBV11-2 and TRBJ2-7, with unresolved D. CDR1 and CDR2 from the germline V gene are SGHAT and FQNNGV. The CDR3 loop spans 16 amino acids. The V and J ends lost 1 base and 2 bases respectively, with 15 bases between them.